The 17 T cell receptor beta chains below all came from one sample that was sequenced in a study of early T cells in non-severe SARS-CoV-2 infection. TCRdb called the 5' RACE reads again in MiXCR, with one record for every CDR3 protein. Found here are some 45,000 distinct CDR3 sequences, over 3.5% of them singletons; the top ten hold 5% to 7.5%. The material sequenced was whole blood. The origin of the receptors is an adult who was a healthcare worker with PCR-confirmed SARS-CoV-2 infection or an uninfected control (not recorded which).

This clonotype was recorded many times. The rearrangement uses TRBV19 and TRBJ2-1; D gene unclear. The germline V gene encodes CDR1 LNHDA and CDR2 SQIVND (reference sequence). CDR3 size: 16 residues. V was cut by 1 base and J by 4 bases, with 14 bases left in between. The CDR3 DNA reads TGTGCCAGTAGTATAGGAGGTCTACCGACTTACAATGAGCAGTTCTTC. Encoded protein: CASSIGGLPTYNEQFF. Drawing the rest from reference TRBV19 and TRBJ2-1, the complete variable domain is DGGITQSPKYLFRKEGQNVTLSCEQNLNHDAMYWYRQDPGQGLRLIYYSQIVNDFQKGDIAEGYSVSREKKESFPLTVTSAQKNPTAFYLCASSIGGLPTYNEQFFGPGTRLTVL.

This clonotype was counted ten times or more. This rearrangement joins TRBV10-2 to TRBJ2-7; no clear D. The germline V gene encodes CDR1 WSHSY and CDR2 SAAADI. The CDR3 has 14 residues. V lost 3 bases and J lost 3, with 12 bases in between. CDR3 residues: CASSDGRWNYEQYF. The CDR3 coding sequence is TGCGCCAGCAGTGATGGCAGGTGGAACTACGAGCAGTACTTC.

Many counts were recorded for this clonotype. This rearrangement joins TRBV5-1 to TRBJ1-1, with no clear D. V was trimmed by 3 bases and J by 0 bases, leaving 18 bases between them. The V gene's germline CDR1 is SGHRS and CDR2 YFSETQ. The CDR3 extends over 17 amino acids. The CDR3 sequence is CASSSSAMGIMNTEAFF. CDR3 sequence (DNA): TGCGCCAGCAGCTCATCGGCGATGGGAATTATGAACACTGAAGCTTTCTTT.

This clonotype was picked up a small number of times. CDR3 loop: CAWRGAGSYNEQFF. The CDR3, as DNA: TGTGCCTGGAGGGGGGCTGGGTCCTACAATGAGCAGTTCTTC. The rearrangement joins TRBV30 to TRBJ2-1; TRBD1 might be the D (6 bases). The CDR3 has 14 amino acids. V lost 3 bases to trimming and J lost 1 base, with 10 bases between them. Germline CDR1 GTSNPN, CDR2 SVGIG (reference sequence).

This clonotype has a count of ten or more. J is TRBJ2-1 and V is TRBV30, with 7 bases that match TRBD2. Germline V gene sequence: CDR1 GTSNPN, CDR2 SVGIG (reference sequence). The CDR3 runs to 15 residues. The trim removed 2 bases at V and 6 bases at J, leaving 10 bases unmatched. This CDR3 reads CAWSSTSARGNEQFF. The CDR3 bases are TGTGCCTGGAGTTCAACTAGCGCGAGGGGCAATGAGCAGTTCTTC.

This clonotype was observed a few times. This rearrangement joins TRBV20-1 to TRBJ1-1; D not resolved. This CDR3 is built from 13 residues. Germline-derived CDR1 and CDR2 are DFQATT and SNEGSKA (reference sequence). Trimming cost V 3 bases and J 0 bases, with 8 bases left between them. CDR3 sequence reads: CSASKAVNTEAFF. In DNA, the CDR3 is TGCAGTGCTAGCAAAGCCGTGAACACTGAAGCTTTCTTT.

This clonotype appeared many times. The CDR3 spells CSVDSDANTGELFF. CDR3 DNA sequence: TGCAGCGTTGACTCTGACGCGAACACCGGGGAGCTGTTTTTT. The V gene is TRBV29-1, the J gene TRBJ2-2; D remains ambiguous. Germline values: CDR1 SQVTM, CDR2 ANQGSEA. V lost 3 bases, J lost 0 bases, and 8 bases lay in between. There are 14 residues in the CDR3.

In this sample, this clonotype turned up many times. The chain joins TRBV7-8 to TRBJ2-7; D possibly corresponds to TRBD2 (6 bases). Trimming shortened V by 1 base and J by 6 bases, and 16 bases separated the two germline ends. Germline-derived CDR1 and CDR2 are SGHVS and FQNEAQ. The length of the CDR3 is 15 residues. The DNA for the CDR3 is TGTGCCAGCAGCTTAGTAGTCGGGAGTACGGTCGAGCAGTACTTC. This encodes CASSLVVGSTVEQYF. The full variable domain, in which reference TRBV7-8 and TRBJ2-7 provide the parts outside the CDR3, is GAGVSQSPRYKVAKRGQDVALRCDPISGHVSLFWYQQALGQGPEFLTYFQNEAQLDKSGLPSDRFFAERPEGSVSTLKIQRTQQEDSAVYLCASSLVVGSTVEQYFGPGTRLTVT.

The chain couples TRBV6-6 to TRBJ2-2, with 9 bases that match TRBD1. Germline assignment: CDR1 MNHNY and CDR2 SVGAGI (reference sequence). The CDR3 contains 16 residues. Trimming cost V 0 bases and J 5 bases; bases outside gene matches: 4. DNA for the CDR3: TGTGCCAGCAGTTACTCGAGGACAGGGGAGACCGGGGAGCTGTTTTTT. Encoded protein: CASSYSRTGETGELFF.

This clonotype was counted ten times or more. The CDR3 sequence is CSVEYWLAGDPDTQYF. The CDR3 nucleotides read TGCAGCGTTGAATATTGGCTAGCGGGAGATCCCGATACGCAGTATTTT. The chain has TRBV29-1 and TRBJ2-3; TRBD2 matches at 10 bases. CDR1 is SQVTM and CDR2 is ANQGSEA in the germline V gene. Trimming cost V 2 bases and J 6 bases; bases outside gene matches: 11. The CDR3 is 16 residues long.

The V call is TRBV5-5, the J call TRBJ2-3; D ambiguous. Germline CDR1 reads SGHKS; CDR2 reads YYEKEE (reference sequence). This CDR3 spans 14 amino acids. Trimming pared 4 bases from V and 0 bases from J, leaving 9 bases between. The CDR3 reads CASSKYGSTDTQYF. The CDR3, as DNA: TGTGCCAGCAGCAAGTACGGGAGCACAGATACGCAGTATTTT.

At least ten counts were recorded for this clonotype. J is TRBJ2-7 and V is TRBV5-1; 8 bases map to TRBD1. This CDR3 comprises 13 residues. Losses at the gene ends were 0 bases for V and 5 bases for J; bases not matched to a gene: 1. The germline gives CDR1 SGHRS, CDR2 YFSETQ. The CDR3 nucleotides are TGCGCCAGCAGCTTGGGACAGGGGAACGAGCAGTACTTC. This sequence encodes CASSLGQGNEQYF.

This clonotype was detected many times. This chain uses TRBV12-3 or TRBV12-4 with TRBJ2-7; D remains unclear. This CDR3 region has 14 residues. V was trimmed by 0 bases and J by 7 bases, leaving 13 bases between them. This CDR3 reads CASSLAGREAEQYF. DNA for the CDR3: TGTGCCAGCAGTTTAGCGGGCAGAGAGGCGGAGCAGTACTTC.

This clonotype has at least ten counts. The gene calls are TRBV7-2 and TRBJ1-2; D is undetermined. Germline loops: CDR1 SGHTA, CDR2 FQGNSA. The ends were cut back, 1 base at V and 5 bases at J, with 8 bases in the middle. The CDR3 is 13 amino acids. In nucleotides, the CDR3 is TGTGCCAGCAGCTTAGAAGACGGTTATGGCTACACCTTC. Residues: CASSLEDGYGYTF.

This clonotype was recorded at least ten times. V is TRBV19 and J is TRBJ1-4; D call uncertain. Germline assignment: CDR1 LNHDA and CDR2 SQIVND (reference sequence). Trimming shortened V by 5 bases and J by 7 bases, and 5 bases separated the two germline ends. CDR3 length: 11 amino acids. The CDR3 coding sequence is TGTGCCAGTAGTTCGGTTGAAAAACTGTTTTTT. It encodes CASSSVEKLFF.

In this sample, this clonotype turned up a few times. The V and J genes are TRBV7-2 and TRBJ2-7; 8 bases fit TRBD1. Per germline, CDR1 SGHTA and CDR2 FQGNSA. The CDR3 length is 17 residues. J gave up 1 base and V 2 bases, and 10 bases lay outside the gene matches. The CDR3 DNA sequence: TGTGCCAGCAGCTTACGCCAGGGGGCTCAATTGTCCTACGAGCAGTACTTC. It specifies CASSLRQGAQLSYEQYF. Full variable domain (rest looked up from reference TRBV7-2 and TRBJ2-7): GAGVSQSPSNKVTEKGKDVELRCDPISGHTALYWYRQSLGQGLEFLIYFQGNSAPDKSGLPSDRFSAERTGGSVSTLTIQRTQQEDSAVYLCASSLRQGAQLSYEQYFGPGTRLTVT.

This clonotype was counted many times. The CDR3 bases are TGTGCCAGCAGCCGGGACAGCTACAATGAGCAGTTCTTC. Its translation: CASSRDSYNEQFF. V usage is TRBV5-4 and J usage is TRBJ2-1, with 7 bases lining up with TRBD1. Germline V gene lookup returns CDR1 SGHNT and CDR2 YYREEE (reference sequence). V was clipped by 4 bases and J by 3 bases; unmatched bases: 1. CDR3 size: 13 residues.